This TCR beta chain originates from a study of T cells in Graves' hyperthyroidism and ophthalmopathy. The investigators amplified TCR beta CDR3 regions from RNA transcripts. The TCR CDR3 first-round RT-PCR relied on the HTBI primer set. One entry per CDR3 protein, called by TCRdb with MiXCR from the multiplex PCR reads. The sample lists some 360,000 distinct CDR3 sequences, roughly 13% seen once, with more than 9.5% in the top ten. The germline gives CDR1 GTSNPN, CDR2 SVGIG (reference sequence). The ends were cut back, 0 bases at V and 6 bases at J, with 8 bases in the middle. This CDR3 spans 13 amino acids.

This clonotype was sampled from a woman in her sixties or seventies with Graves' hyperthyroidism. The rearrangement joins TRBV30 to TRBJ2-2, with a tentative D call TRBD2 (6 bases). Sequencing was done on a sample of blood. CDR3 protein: CAWSVRRAGELFF. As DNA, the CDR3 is TGTGCCTGGAGTGTACGGAGGGCCGGGGAGCTGTTTTTT.